This T cell receptor (beta chain) was captured in a study of response to subunit inactivated influenza vaccine. This clonotype was counted between two and nine times. What it recognizes is unknown. Each CDR3 protein is one row after TCRdb ran MiXCR on the RT-PCR reads. The data contain approximately 520,000 distinct CDR3 sequences, approximately 17% of them seen just once; the ten biggest clones take up 3%. Whole-study findings and limits: Researchers suggested that each seasonal influenza vaccination recruits few new T cells.

The CDR3 spans 14 residues. Germline trimming cut 4 bases from V and 5 bases from J; bases unmatched to any gene: 6. From germline, CDR1 is DFQATT and CDR2 SNEGSKA (reference sequence). This receptor was obtained from a man aged 50-75 years who received an inactivated influenza vaccine. The input for sequencing was CD4+ T cells sorted from PBMCs, taken roughly 24 months after vaccination. V is TRBV20-1 and J is TRBJ2-3; 10 nucleotides agree with TRBD2. This chain's CDR3 is CSATRLAGRDTQYF. CDR3 nucleotide sequence: TGCAGTGCTACCCGACTAGCGGGCAGAGATACGCAGTATTTT.